This paragraph reports one T cell receptor (beta chain). Its antigen is not identified. The time point: 10-day in vitro stimulation with candidate neoantigen peptide 5. Each of about seven ELISpot-reactive candidate peptides was used for approximately 10-day stimulation. The data were taken from a study of PD-1 blockade in mismatch repair-deficient tumors. Study observations and caveats: Tumor-resident clones, often undetectable pretreatment in blood, expanded then contracted after pembrolizumab.

CDR1 and CDR2 from the germline V gene are SQVTM and ANQGSEA. The V end was cut by 7 bases, the J end by 1 base, with 17 bases between. The CDR3 length is 15 residues. This table comes from immunoSEQ multiplex PCR, and its TCRdb copy is limited to in-frame clones, with some not included. The sample yields around 14,000 clones, about four fifths seen once. The genes are TRBV29-1 and TRBJ1-3, with TRBD1 as a possible D gene (5 bases). The receptor's source is an adult with mismatch repair-deficient cancer. Source: cells cultured in vitro, taken from a patient treated with pembrolizumab. The CDR3, as DNA: TGCAGCGCCCGTCGGGGGGAGTCATCTGGAAACACCATATATTTT. It specifies CSARRGESSGNTIYF.